One sample yielded the 18 T cell receptor beta chains listed below, sequenced in a study of human T cells and chemical hapten exposure. This sample's time point: patch test 1, 2 weeks after DPC sensitization. Treatment specified: therapeutic diphenylcyclopropenone sensitization with weekly scalp DPC. From the RACE reads, TCRdb called clonotypes with MiXCR, one entry per CDR3 protein. The data show 71,000 or so distinct CDR3 sequences, 9.8% seen once. Here the sequenced sample was whole blood, taken in connection with sensitization to the hapten diphenylcyclopropenone (DPC). These receptors came from a woman between 40 and 50 years old with alopecia areata. Some clones in this sample may be carry-over from other donors' samples.

This clonotype was seen at least ten times. The chain couples TRBV27 to TRBJ1-5; possibly TRBD1 for D (6 bases). Trimming cost V 6 bases and J 1 base, with 10 bases left between them. Germline-derived CDR1 and CDR2 are MNHEY and SMNVEV (reference sequence). The CDR3 is 14 residues long. DNA for the CDR3: TGTGCCAGCAGCCCTGACAGGAGCAATCAGCCCCAGCATTTT. Translation gives CASSPDRSNQPQHF.

V is TRBV27 and J is TRBJ1-1; D is possibly TRBD1 (6 bases). The V end lost 7 bases, the J end lost 0 bases, and 21 bases lay between the germline ends. Germline loops: CDR1 MNHEY, CDR2 SMNVEV (reference sequence). The CDR3 totals 17 residues. The CDR3 DNA reads as TGTGCCAGCATCCCACTCCGGGGGCCGCGAGTGAACACTGAAGCTTTCTTT. This translates into CASIPLRGPRVNTEAFF.

The rearrangement uses TRBV11-2 and TRBJ2-3, with a possible D match to TRBD2 (6 bases). CDR1 and CDR2 (germline): SGHAT, FQNNGV. Trimming left V 1 base short and J 5 bases short, with 13 bases between. The CDR3 is made up of 15 amino acids. CDR3 bases: TGTGCCAGCAGCTTAGCCCTCCTGGGGGGAGATACGCAGTATTTT. This sequence encodes CASSLALLGGDTQYF.

This clonotype was detected ten times or more. The J gene is TRBJ1-2, the V gene TRBV5-1, with D unclear. Trimming shortened V by 2 bases and J by 4 bases, and 15 bases separated the two germline ends. Looked up from germline, CDR1 is SGHRS and CDR2 is YFSETQ. There are 15 residues in the CDR3. The CDR3 here is CASSLAGVVGYGYTF. CDR3 nucleotide sequence: TGCGCCAGCAGCTTAGCCGGGGTGGTTGGCTATGGCTACACCTTC. Full variable domain (rest looked up from reference TRBV5-1 and TRBJ1-2): KAGVTQTPRYLIKTRGQQVTLSCSPISGHRSVSWYQQTPGQGLQFLFEYFSETQRNKGNFPGRFSGRQFSNSRSEMNVSTLELGDSALYLCASSLAGVVGYGYTFGSGTRLTVV.

The sample holds many counts of this clonotype. This chain uses TRBV11-2 with TRBJ2-1, with 12 bases that match TRBD2. The CDR3 is 15 amino acids. V was clipped by 5 bases and J by 4 bases; unmatched bases: 3. CDR1 is SGHAT, CDR2 FQNNGV, per germline. CDR3 amino acids: CASSQTSGGYNEQFF. The CDR3 DNA is TGTGCCAGCAGCCAGACTAGCGGGGGATACAATGAGCAGTTCTTC.

This clonotype was seen a handful of times. This chain links TRBV11-2 with TRBJ2-1, with D unclear. Trimming left V 4 bases short and J 1 base short, with 11 bases between. Per the germline V gene, CDR1 is SGHAT and CDR2 is FQNNGV. The CDR3 is made up of 15 amino acids. The DNA for the CDR3 is TGTGCCAGCAGCTGGATGACCTCGTCCTACAATGAGCAGTTCTTC. Encoded protein: CASSWMTSSYNEQFF.

This clonotype was seen repeatedly, ten times or more. The rearrangement joins TRBV11-2 to TRBJ1-2; possible D gene TRBD1, 6 bases. Germline values: CDR1 SGHAT, CDR2 FQNNGV. V was trimmed by 4 bases and J by 6 bases, leaving 18 bases between them. This CDR3 has 15 amino acids. The CDR3 DNA reads as TGTGCCAGCAGCTCCGACAGGTCAACCAAGAATGGCTACACCTTC. Translation: CASSSDRSTKNGYTF.

A note on this clonotype: This may be a read error, as it is one base from a much larger clone. V and J are TRBV7-9 and TRBJ1-4, with D tentatively TRBD1 (5 bases). The CDR3 is 14 residues long. Germline CDR1 reads SEHNR; CDR2 reads FQNEAQ (reference sequence). In nucleotides, the CDR3 is TGTGCCAGCAGCTCGGGACTGATTAATGAAAAACTGATTTTT. Translating it yields CASSSGLINEKLIF.

The table lists this clonotype with many counts. The CDR3 is CASSWSGGSSYNEQFF. The CDR3 nucleotides are TGTGCCAGCAGCTGGAGCGGGGGGAGCTCCTACAATGAGCAGTTCTTC. The chain is built from TRBV7-3 and TRBJ2-1; 9 nucleotides agree with TRBD2. V shed 4 bases and J 0 bases; nucleotides not matched to a gene: 4. Per the germline V gene, CDR1 is SGHTA and CDR2 is FQGTGA. There are 16 residues in the CDR3.

The table lists this clonotype with many counts. The chain employs TRBV4-2 and TRBJ2-7, with D perhaps TRBD2 (6 bases). The CDR3 runs to 17 residues. From germline, CDR1 is LGHNA and CDR2 YNFKEQ. The V gene lost 1 base and the J gene lost 1 base, with 17 bases spanning the gap. CDR3 sequence (DNA): TGTGCCAGCAGCCAAGCGGTTAAGCGGGCCGGGTCCTACGAGCAGTACTTC. It yields the protein CASSQAVKRAGSYEQYF.

This clonotype was seen at least ten times. The chain uses TRBV5-6 and TRBJ2-7; no clear D gene. The CDR3 extends over 15 amino acids. Trimming removed 1 base at V and 3 bases at J, with 14 bases between. Per the germline V gene, CDR1 is SGHDT and CDR2 is YYEEEE. The CDR3 sequence is CASSLPLSSVYEQYF. The CDR3 nucleotides are TGTGCCAGCAGCTTGCCCCTCTCCAGTGTCTACGAGCAGTACTTC.

Remarks on this clonotype: With a much larger clone just one base away, this may be a read error. This sequence joins TRBV5-4 and TRBJ2-1; tentative D call: TRBD1 (6 bases). Germline values: CDR1 SGHNT, CDR2 YYREEE (reference sequence). The CDR3 extends over 13 amino acids. The DNA of the CDR3 is TGTGCCAGCAGCCTATCAGACAGGAATGTGCAGTTCTTC. It translates to CASSLSDRNVQFF.

This clonotype was recorded at least ten times. This chain joins TRBV5-1 and TRBJ2-7, with D possibly matching TRBD2 (6 bases). CDR1 is SGHRS, CDR2 YFSETQ, per germline. CDR3 length: 14 residues. Trimming took off 0 bases at V and 5 bases at J, with 12 bases between the two ends. Here the CDR3 DNA reads TGCGCCAGCAGCTTGGAGGCGGGGAACAACGAGCAGTACTTC. Translating it yields CASSLEAGNNEQYF. The full variable domain, rest sourced from reference TRBV5-1 and TRBJ2-7, is KAGVTQTPRYLIKTRGQQVTLSCSPISGHRSVSWYQQTPGQGLQFLFEYFSETQRNKGNFPGRFSGRQFSNSRSEMNVSTLELGDSALYLCASSLEAGNNEQYFGPGTRLTVT.

In this sample, this clonotype turned up many times. This chain links TRBV27 with TRBJ2-1, with TRBD1 matching over 12 bases. CDR1 and CDR2 from the germline V gene are MNHEY and SMNVEV (reference sequence). This CDR3 has 17 amino acids. V dropped 5 bases and J dropped 7; count of bases not matched to a gene: 12. Here the CDR3 DNA reads TGTGCCAGCAGTGGGGGAGCAGGGACAGGGGGCTGGAATGAGCAGTTCTTC. This translates into CASSGGAGTGGWNEQFF.

There are many counts of this clonotype. This chain connects TRBV7-6 to TRBJ2-2, with D tentatively TRBD2 (7 bases). V gave up 1 base and J gave up 5 bases, with 11 bases separating them. Germline CDR1 is SGHVS and CDR2 is FNYEAQ. CDR3 length: 15 residues. The CDR3 DNA reads as TGTGCCAGCAGCTTAGACAGGGAGGGAACCGGGGAGCTGTTTTTT. Its protein is CASSLDREGTGELFF.

This clonotype was recorded a few times. This chain links TRBV20-1 with TRBJ1-3; D gene ambiguous. The CDR3 is 15 amino acids. Germline CDR1 and CDR2: DFQATT and SNEGSKA (reference sequence). V was shortened by 5 bases and J by 1 base, with 15 bases between the two germline ends. The CDR3 nucleotides read TGCAGTGCTCCGAAGGTGTCTACGTCTGGAAACACCATATATTTT. This translates into CSAPKVSTSGNTIYF.

This clonotype was seen repeatedly, ten times or more. The V and J genes are TRBV20-1 and TRBJ2-7; weak D call: TRBD2 (5 bases). The CDR3 has 15 amino acids. Trimming removed 4 bases from V and 2 bases from J, with 18 bases in between. Germline V gives CDR1 DFQATT, CDR2 SNEGSKA (reference sequence). The CDR3 sequence is CSATSIRGLPYEQYF. In DNA, the CDR3 is TGCAGTGCTACATCGATTAGAGGGTTGCCCTACGAGCAGTACTTC.

As concerns this clonotype: It may be a read error: a sequence one base away is much more abundant. The chain is built from TRBV5-1 and TRBJ1-6; TRBD1 might be the D (5 bases). Per the germline V gene, CDR1 is SGHRS and CDR2 is YFSETQ. The CDR3 is 16 residues long. The CDR3 bases are TGCGCCAGCAGCTGGGGGTCGAGCTCCTATAAATCACCCCTCCACTTT. It translates to CASSWGSSSYKSPLHF.